This T cell receptor (beta chain) derives from a study of T cell repertoires in cytomegalovirus infection. Study at large: Carrying CMV and the relevant HLA type showed in public TCR beta signatures.

Study results and caveats: Dominating the ex vivo response were TCR beta clonotypes that were CMV-specific and HLA-C-restricted.

Germline CDR1 is MDHEN and CDR2 is SYDVKM. V lost 4 bases, J lost 6 bases, and 6 bases lay in between. The CDR3 is made up of 12 amino acids. Of note for this clonotype: Its antigen is undetermined.

MiXCR, applied by TCRdb to the reads, yields one record per CDR3 protein. The sample has approximately 190,000 distinct CDR3 sequences; more than 9% are singletons. The specimen was PBMCs. The chain joins TRBV28 to TRBJ2-2; D call uncertain. The sequence was obtained from a human donor in good health (CMV status not recorded). Some clones in this sample may be carry-over from other donors' samples. The chain's CDR3 is CASSSLAGELFF. In DNA form, the CDR3 reads TGTGCCAGCAGTTCTTTGGCCGGGGAGCTGTTTTTT.